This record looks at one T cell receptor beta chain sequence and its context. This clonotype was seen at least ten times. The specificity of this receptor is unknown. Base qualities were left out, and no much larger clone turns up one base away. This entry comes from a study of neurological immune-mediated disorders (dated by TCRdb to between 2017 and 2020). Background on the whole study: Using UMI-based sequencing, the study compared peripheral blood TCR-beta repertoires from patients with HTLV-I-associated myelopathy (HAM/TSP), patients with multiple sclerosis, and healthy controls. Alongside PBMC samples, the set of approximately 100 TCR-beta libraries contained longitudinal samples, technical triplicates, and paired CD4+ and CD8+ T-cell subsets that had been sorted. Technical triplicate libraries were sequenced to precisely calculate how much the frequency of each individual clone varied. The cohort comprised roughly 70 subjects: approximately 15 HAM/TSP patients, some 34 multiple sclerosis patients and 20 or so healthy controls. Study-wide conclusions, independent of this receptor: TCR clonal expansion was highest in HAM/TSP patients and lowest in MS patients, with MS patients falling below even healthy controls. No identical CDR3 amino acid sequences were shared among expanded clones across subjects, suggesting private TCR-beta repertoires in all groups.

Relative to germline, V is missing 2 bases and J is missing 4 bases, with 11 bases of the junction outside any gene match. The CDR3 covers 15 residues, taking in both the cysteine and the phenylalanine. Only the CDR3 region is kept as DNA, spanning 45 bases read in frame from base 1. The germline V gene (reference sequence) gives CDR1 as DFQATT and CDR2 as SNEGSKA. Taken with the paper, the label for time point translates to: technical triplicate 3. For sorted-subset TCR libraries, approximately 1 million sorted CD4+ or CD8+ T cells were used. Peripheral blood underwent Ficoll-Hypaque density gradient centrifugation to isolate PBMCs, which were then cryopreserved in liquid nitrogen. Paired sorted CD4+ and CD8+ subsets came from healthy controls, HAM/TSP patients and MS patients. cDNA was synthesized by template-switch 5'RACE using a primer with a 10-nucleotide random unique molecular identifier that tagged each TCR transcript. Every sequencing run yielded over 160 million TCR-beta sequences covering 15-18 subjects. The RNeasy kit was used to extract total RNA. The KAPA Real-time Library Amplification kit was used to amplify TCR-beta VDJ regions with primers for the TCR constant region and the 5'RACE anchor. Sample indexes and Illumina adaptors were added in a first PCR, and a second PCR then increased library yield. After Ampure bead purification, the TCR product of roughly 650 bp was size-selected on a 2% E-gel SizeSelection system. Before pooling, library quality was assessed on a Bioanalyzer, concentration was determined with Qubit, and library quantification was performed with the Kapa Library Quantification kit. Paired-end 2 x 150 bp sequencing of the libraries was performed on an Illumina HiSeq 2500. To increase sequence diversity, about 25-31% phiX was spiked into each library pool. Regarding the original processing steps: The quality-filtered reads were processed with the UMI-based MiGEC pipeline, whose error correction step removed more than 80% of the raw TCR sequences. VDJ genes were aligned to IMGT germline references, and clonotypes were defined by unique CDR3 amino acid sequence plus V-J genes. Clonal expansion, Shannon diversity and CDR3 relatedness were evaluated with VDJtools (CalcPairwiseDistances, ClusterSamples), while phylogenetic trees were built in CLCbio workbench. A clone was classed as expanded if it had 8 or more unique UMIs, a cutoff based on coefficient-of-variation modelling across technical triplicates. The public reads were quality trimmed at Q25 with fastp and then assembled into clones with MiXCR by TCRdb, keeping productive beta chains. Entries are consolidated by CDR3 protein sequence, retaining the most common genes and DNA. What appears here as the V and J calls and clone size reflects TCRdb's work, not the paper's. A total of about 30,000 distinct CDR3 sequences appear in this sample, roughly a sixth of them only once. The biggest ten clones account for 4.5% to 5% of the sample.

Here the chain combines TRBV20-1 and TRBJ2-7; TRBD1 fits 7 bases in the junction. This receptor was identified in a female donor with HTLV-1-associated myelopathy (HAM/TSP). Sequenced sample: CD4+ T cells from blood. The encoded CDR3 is CSARLTGTLGYEQYF. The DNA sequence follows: TGCAGTGCTAGACTGACAGGGACCTTGGGATACGAGCAGTACTTC.